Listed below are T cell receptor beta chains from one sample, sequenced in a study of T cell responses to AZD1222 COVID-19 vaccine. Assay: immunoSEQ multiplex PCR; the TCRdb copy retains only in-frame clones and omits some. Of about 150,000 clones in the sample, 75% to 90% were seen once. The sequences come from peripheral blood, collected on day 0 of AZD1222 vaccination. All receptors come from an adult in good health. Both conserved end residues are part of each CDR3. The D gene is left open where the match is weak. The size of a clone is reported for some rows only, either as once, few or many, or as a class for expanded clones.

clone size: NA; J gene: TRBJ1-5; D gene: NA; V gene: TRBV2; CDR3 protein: CASGRDTFSNQPQHF; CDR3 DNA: TGTGCCAGCGGGCGGGACACCTTTAGCAATCAGCCCCAGCATTTT
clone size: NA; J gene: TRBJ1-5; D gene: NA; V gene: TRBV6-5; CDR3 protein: CASSPTDSNQPQHF; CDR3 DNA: TGTGCCAGCAGCCCGACAGATAGCAATCAGCCCCAGCATTTT
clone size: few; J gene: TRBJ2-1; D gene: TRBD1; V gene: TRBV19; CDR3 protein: CASSIGGGRGIEQFF; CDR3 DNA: TGTGCCAGTAGTATAGGAGGGGGCCGGGGTATAGAGCAGTTCTTC
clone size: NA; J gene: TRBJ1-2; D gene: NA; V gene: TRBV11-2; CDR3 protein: CASSPDAGQGGYGYTF; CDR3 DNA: TGTGCCAGCAGCCCCGACGCAGGGCAGGGTGGCTATGGCTACACCTTC
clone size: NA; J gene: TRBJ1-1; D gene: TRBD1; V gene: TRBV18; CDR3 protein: CASSLGTVRNTEAFF; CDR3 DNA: TGTGCCAGCTCACTGGGGACAGTTAGGAACACTGAAGCTTTCTTT
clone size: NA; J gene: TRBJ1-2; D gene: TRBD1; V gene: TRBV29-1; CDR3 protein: CRLDRDSGYTF; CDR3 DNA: TGCAGGCTTGACAGGGATTCTGGCTACACCTTC
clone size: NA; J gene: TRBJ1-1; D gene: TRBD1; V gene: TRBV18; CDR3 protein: CASSRSTGMNTEAFF; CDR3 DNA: TGTGCCAGCTCCCGTTCGACAGGGATGAACACTGAAGCTTTCTTT
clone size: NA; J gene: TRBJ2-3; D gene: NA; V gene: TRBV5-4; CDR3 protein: CASSLAGIFTDTQYF; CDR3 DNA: TGTGCCAGCAGCTTGGCTGGGATATTCACAGATACGCAGTATTTT
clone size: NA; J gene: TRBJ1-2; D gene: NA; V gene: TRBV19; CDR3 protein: CASSSRTRNYGYTF; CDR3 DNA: TGTGCCAGTAGTTCCCGGACAAGGAACTATGGCTACACCTTC
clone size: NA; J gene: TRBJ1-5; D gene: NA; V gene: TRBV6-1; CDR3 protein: CASSERTAYSNQPQHF; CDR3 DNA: TGTGCCAGCAGTGAACGGACAGCCTATAGCAATCAGCCCCAGCATTTT
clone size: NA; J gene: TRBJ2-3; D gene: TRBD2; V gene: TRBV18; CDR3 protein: CASSTRLLAGASTDTQYF; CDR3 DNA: TGTGCCAGCTCCACCAGGTTATTAGCGGGGGCCTCCACAGATACGCAGTATTTT
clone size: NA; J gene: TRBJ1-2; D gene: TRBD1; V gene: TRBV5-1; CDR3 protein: CASSPGTVKNGGYTF; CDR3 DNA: TGCGCCAGCAGCCCGGGGACAGTTAAGAATGGGGGCTACACCTTC
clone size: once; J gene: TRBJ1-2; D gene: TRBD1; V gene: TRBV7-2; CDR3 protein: CASSYQAGQSNYGYTF; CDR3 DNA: TGTGCCAGCAGCTATCAGGCGGGACAGTCTAACTATGGCTACACCTTC
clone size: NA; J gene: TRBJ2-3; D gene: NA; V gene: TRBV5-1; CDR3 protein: CASSSGPTGGDTQYF; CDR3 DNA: TGCGCCAGCAGCTCGGGGCCCACCGGGGGAGATACGCAGTATTTT
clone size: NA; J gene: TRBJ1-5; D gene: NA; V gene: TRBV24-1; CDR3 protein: CATSESRAANQPQHF; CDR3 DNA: TGTGCCACCAGTGAGTCGCGGGCCGCGAATCAGCCCCAGCATTTT
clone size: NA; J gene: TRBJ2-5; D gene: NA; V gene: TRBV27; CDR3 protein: CASSSRIARGETQYF; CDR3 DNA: TGTGCCAGCAGTTCCAGGATAGCGAGGGGGGAGACCCAGTACTTC
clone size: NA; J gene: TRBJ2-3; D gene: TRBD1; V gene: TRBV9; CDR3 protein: CASSAGSGRGLSTDTQYF; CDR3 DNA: TGTGCCAGCAGCGCCGGATCCGGCAGGGGGCTAAGCACAGATACGCAGTATTTT
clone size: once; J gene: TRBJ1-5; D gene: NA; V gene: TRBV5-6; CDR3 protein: CASSLDNQPQHF; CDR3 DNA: TGTGCCAGCAGCTTAGACAATCAGCCCCAGCATTTT
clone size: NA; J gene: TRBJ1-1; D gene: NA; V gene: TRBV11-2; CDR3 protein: CASSFRTENTEAFF; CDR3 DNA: TGTGCCAGCAGCTTCCGGACAGAGAACACTGAAGCTTTCTTT
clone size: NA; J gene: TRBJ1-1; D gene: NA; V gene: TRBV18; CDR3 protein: CASSPNLGTEAFF; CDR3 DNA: TGTGCCAGCTCACCTAACCTTGGCACTGAAGCTTTCTTT
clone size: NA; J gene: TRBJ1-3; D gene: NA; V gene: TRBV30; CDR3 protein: CASRRGGSGNTIYF; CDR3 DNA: TGTGCCTCGAGACGGGGGGGATCTGGAAACACCATATATTTT
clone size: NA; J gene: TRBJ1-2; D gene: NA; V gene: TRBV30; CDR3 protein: CAWSAGDSRVGGYTF; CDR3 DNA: TGTGCCTGGAGTGCCGGGGACTCCAGGGTGGGAGGCTACACCTTC
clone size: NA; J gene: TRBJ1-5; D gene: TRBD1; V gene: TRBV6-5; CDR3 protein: CATFPWDRGQPQHF; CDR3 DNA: TGTGCCACCTTTCCGTGGGACAGGGGTCAGCCCCAGCATTTT
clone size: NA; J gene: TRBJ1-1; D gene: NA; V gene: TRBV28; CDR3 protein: CASSFIDSVNTEAFF; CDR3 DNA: TGTGCCAGCAGTTTTATCGACAGCGTGAACACTGAAGCTTTCTTT
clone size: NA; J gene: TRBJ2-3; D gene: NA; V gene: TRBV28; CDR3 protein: CASSSPRAFTDTQYF; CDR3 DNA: TGTGCCAGCAGTTCCCCCCGGGCCTTCACAGATACGCAGTATTTT
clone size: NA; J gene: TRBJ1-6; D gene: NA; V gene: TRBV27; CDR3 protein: CASNILGPNNSPLHF; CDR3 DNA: TGTGCCAGCAACATTTTGGGGCCGAATAATTCACCCCTCCACTTT
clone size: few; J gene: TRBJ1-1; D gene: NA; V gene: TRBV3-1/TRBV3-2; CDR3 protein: CASSQASGRRGTEAFF; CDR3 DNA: TGTGCCAGCAGCCAGGCCTCGGGACGGCGGGGCACTGAAGCTTTCTTT
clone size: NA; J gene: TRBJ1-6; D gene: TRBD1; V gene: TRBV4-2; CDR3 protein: CASSQGTGRDNSPLHF; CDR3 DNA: TGTGCCAGCAGCCAAGGGACAGGACGGGATAATTCACCCCTCCACTTT
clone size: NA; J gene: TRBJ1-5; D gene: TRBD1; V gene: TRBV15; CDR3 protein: CATRWTGGLSNQPQHF; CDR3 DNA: TGTGCCACCCGCTGGACAGGGGGACTAAGCAATCAGCCCCAGCATTTT
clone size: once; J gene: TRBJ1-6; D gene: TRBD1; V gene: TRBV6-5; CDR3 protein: CASSLSTGDSPLHF; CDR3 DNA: TGTGCCAGCAGTCTATCTACAGGGGATTCACCCCTCCACTTT
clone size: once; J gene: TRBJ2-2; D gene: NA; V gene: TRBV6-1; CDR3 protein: CASSEIVTGELFF; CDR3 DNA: TGTGCCAGCAGTGAGATCGTCACCGGGGAGCTGTTTTTT
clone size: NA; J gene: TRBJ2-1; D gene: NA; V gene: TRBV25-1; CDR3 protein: CASSEFLAYEQFF; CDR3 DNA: TGTGCCAGCAGTGAATTCTTAGCATATGAGCAGTTCTTC
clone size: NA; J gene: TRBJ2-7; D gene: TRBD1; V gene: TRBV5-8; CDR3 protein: CASSPRQGTRHEQYF; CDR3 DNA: TGTGCCAGCAGCCCAAGACAGGGGACCCGCCACGAGCAGTACTTC
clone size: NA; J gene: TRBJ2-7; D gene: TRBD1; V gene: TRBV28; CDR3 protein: CASRGVGGQGLHEQYF; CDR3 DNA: TGTGCCAGCAGGGGGGTTGGGGGACAGGGGTTACACGAGCAGTACTTC
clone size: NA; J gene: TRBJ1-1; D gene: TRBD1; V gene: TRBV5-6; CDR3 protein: CASSQTGVTSDTEAFF; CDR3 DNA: TGTGCCAGCAGCCAAACAGGGGTGACTTCGGACACTGAAGCTTTCTTT
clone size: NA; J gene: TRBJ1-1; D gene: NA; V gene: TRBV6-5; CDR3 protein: CASSYSSGRGRAFF; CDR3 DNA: TGTGCCAGCAGTTACTCCAGCGGAAGGGGCCGAGCTTTCTTT
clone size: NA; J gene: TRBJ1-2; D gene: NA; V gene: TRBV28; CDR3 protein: CASSLNLGGYTF; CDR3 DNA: TGTGCCAGCAGTTTGAACTTGGGAGGCTACACCTTC
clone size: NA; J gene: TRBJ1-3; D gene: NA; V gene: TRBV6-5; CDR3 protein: CASSYHRGSSGNTIYF; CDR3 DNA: TGTGCCAGCAGTTACCACCGGGGAAGCTCTGGAAACACCATATATTTT
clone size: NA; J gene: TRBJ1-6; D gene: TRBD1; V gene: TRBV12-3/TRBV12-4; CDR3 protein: CASSRQGESPLHF; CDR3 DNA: TGTGCCAGCAGCAGACAGGGAGAGTCACCCCTCCACTTT
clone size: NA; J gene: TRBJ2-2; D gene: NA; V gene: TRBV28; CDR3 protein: CASRAGAFTGELFF; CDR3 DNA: TGTGCCAGCAGGGCAGGAGCCTTCACCGGGGAGCTGTTTTTT
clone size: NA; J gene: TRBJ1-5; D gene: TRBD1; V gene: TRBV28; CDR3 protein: CASSPQSLDRVINSNQPQHF; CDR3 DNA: TGTGCCAGCAGTCCCCAATCCTTGGACAGGGTAATCAATAGCAATCAGCCCCAGCATTTT
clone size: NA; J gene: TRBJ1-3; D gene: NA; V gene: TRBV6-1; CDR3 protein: CASSEGGNSGNTIYF; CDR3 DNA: TGTGCCAGCAGTGAAGGCGGGAACTCTGGAAACACCATATATTTT
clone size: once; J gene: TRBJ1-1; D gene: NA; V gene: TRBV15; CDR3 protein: CATGVGANTEAFF; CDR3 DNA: TGTGCCACAGGGGTAGGGGCGAACACTGAAGCTTTCTTT
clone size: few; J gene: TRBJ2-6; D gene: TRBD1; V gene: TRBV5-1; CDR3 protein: CASSLEQGRTNVLTF; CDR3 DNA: TGCGCCAGCAGCTTGGAACAGGGGCGTACCAACGTCCTGACTTTC